These 17 T cell receptor beta chains came from one sample sequenced in a study of glioma-infiltrating T cells after dendritic cell vaccination. Assay used: immunoSEQ multiplex PCR; TCRdb lists only in-frame clones, some missing. The repertoire includes roughly 82,000 clones, about 90% of them detected once, and 3.2% sits in the top ten. The specimen was blood, collected before dendritic cell vaccination. These receptors originate from a human donor with glioblastoma.

The V call is TRBV5-6, the J call TRBJ2-3, with 14 nucleotides matching TRBD2. CDR3 size: 17 residues. Trimming removed 7 bases from V and 5 bases from J; junction bases left unmatched: 12. The germline V gene encodes CDR1 SGHDT and CDR2 YYEEEE. CDR3 in DNA: TGTGCCAGCTTCCGTGGACTAGCGGGAGGCGGGGGAGATACGCAGTATTTT. Translating it yields CASFRGLAGGGGDTQYF.

The chain couples TRBV10-3 to TRBJ1-4; no reliable D call. Germline CDR1 and CDR2: ENHRY and SYGVKD. V lost 11 bases and J 4 bases, leaving 14 bases between the germline ends. The CDR3 extends over 13 amino acids. The CDR3 loop reads CASGKAHNEKLFF. In DNA form, the CDR3 reads TGTGCCTCCGGGAAGGCCCATAATGAAAAACTGTTTTTT.

The chain recombines TRBV5-1 with TRBJ1-2, with D possibly matching TRBD1 (5 bases). Looked up from germline, CDR1 is SGHRS and CDR2 is YFSETQ. The CDR3 runs to 13 residues. Trimming pared 3 bases from V and 7 bases from J, leaving 13 bases between. The CDR3: CASSSGWGGGYTF. Here the CDR3 DNA reads TGCGCCAGCAGCTCGGGATGGGGGGGTGGCTACACCTTC.

The chain couples TRBV5-1 to TRBJ2-5; TRBD1 matches at 8 bases. The CDR3 loop spans 14 amino acids. Germline V gives CDR1 SGHRS, CDR2 YFSETQ. V trimming: 3 bases; J trimming: 5 bases; junction bases outside the gene matches: 6. CDR3: CASSSTGAGETQYF. CDR3 nucleotide sequence: TGCGCCAGCAGCTCGACAGGGGCCGGGGAGACCCAGTACTTC.

The chain is built from TRBV13 and TRBJ1-2; D might be TRBD1 (6 bases). Germline CDR1 and CDR2: PRHDT and FYEKMQ (reference sequence). V was cut by 1 base and J by 8 bases, with 11 bases left in between. The CDR3 length is 13 residues. The CDR3 is CASSLAGGMGYTF. The CDR3 bases are TGTGCCAGCAGCTTAGCGGGGGGCATGGGCTACACCTTC.

The J gene is TRBJ1-6, the V gene TRBV10-2, with D hard to call. V was shortened by 4 bases and J by 0 bases, with 7 bases between the two germline ends. Germline CDR1 WSHSY, CDR2 SAAADI. This CDR3 comprises 15 residues. The CDR3 loop reads CASSGAYSYNSPLHF. The CDR3 coding sequence is TGCGCCAGCAGTGGAGCTTACTCCTATAATTCACCCCTCCACTTT.

This clone was seen just once. This chain joins TRBV9 and TRBJ1-6; D perhaps matches TRBD1 (5 bases). This CDR3 is built from 14 residues. CDR1 and CDR2 from the germline V gene are SGDLS and YYNGEE. The V end was cut by 4 bases, the J end by 3 bases, with 8 bases between. The CDR3 DNA reads TGTGCCAGCAGCAGGGACTACTATAATTCACCCCTCCACTTT. Protein: CASSRDYYNSPLHF.

The rearrangement links TRBV2 to TRBJ1-1; possible D gene TRBD1, 5 bases. Trimming took 5 bases from V and 5 from J, leaving 12 bases between them. The germline V gene encodes CDR1 SNHLY and CDR2 FYNNEI. CDR3 length: 13 residues. CDR3 loop: CASSNSGKTEAFF. CDR3 coding DNA: TGTGCCAGCAGTAATTCAGGGAAAACTGAAGCTTTCTTT.

Remarks on this clone: The sample has other DNA sequences that encode this CDR3 too. The chain recombines TRBV2 with TRBJ2-1; 8 nucleotides line up with TRBD2. V was clipped by 3 bases and J by 7 bases; unmatched bases: 5. The CDR3 runs to 14 residues. Germline V gives CDR1 SNHLY, CDR2 FYNNEI. CDR3 residues: CASSEGLAGNEQFF. CDR3 sequence (DNA): TGTGCCAGCAGTGAGGGCCTAGCGGGTAATGAGCAGTTCTTC.

The V and J genes are TRBV5-6 and TRBJ1-2; D uncertain. The germline V and J ends were trimmed by 4 bases and 4 bases, with 8 bases remaining between them. CDR1 SGHDT and CDR2 YYEEEE come from the germline V gene. The CDR3 runs to 12 residues. CDR3 sequence (DNA): TGTGCCAGCAGCAGTACGGGCTATGGCTACACCTTC. It encodes CASSSTGYGYTF. Full variable domain (missing parts from reference TRBV5-6 and TRBJ1-2): DAGVTQSPTHLIKTRGQQVTLRCSPKSGHDTVSWYQQALGQGPQFIFQYYEEEERQRGNFPDRFSGHQFPNYSSELNVNALLLGDSALYLCASSSTGYGYTFGSGTRLTVV.

The chain uses TRBV7-2 and TRBJ2-3; 9 positions agree with TRBD2. After removal of 2 bases from V and 5 bases from J, the junction contained 5 bases not matched to a gene. The CDR3 sequence is 15 residues long. Per germline, CDR1 SGHTA and CDR2 FQGNSA. The CDR3 bases are TGTGCCAGCAGCTTAAGCGCGGGAGGGGTAGATACGCAGTATTTT. Encoded protein: CASSLSAGGVDTQYF.

DNA of the CDR3: TGCGCCAGCAGCCATCGGACGATTGACAGGGGGCATAACAATGAGCAGTTCTTC. This sequence encodes CASSHRTIDRGHNNEQFF. The chain combines TRBV4-1 with TRBJ2-1; 10 bases are a match to TRBD1. The junction had 13 bases not matched to a gene; V was cut back by 3 bases and J by 5 bases. Germline assignment: CDR1 MGHRA and CDR2 YSYEKL. This CDR3 comprises 18 residues.

The chain employs TRBV7-9 and TRBJ1-1; maybe TRBD1 (5 bases). The ends were cut back, 5 bases at V and 2 bases at J, with 9 bases in the middle. CDR1 is SEHNR, CDR2 FQNEAQ, per germline (reference sequence). This CDR3 is 13 amino acids long. The CDR3 loop reads CASSAQGNTEAFF. The CDR3 DNA is TGTGCCAGCAGCGCCCAGGGTAACACTGAAGCTTTCTTT.

J is TRBJ2-1 and V is TRBV7-3; D is undetermined. CDR3 length: 17 residues. Trimming took off 5 bases at V and 2 bases at J, with 19 bases between the two ends. Germline CDR1 is SGHTA and CDR2 is FQGTGA. The CDR3 here is CASSLTRPPLAYNEQFF. The CDR3 DNA is TGTGCCAGCAGCCTGACACGACCCCCGTTGGCCTACAATGAGCAGTTCTTC.

V and J are TRBV11-2 and TRBJ2-5; TRBD2 agrees at 11 bases. CDR3 length: 15 residues. V was clipped by 3 bases and J by 4 bases; unmatched bases: 4. Germline V gene sequence: CDR1 SGHAT, CDR2 FQNNGV. The CDR3 region is CASSLGLAGGETQYF. The CDR3 DNA is TGTGCCAGCAGCTTGGGTCTAGCGGGAGGAGAGACCCAGTACTTC.

The chain recombines TRBV25-1 with TRBJ2-1, with 11 bases fitting TRBD1. The germline gives CDR1 MGHDK, CDR2 SYGVNS. The CDR3 totals 15 residues. V lost 2 bases and J lost 8; bases outside the gene matches: 5. CDR3 region: CASSEGTGGVHEQFF. CDR3 in DNA: TGTGCCAGCAGTGAAGGGACAGGGGGTGTTCATGAGCAGTTCTTC. Supplemented by reference TRBV25-1 and TRBJ2-1, the full variable domain reads EADIYQTPRYLVIGTGKKITLECSQTMGHDKMYWYQQDPGMELHLIHYSYGVNSTEKGDLSSESTVSRIRTEHFPLTLESARPSHTSQYLCASSEGTGGVHEQFFGPGTRLTVL.

The chain has TRBV9 and TRBJ1-2; 7 bases map to TRBD1. The CDR3 totals 15 residues. After removal of 4 bases from V and 0 bases from J, the junction contained 6 bases not matched to a gene. Germline values: CDR1 SGDLS, CDR2 YYNGEE. The CDR3 protein is CASSPGTDTNYGYTF. The CDR3 DNA sequence: TGTGCCAGCAGCCCTGGGACAGATACTAACTATGGCTACACCTTC.